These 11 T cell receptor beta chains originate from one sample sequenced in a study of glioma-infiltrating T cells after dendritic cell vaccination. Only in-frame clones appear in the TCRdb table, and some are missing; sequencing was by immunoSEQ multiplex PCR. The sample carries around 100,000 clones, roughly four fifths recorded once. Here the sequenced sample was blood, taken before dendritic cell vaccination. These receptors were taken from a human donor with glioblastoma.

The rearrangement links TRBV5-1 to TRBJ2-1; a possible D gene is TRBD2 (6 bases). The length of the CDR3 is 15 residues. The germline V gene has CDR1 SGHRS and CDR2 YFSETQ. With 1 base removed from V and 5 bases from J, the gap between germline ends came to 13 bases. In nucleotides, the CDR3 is TGCGCCAGCAGCTTGCTCAGCGGGTCCGACAATGAGCAGTTCTTC. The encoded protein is CASSLLSGSDNEQFF.

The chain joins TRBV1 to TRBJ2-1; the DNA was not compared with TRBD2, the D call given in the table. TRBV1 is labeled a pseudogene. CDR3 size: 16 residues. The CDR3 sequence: CTSSQGCGGPDNEQFF. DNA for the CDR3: TGCACCAGCAGCCAAGGGTGCGGGGGGCCAGACAATGAGCAGTTCTTC.

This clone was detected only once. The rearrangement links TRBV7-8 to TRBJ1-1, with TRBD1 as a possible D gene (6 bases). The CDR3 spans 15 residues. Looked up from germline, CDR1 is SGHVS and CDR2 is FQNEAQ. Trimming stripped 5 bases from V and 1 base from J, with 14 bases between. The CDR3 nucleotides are TGTGCCAGCAGCACGGGTCGGGGGGCGAACACTGAAGCTTTCTTT. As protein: CASSTGRGANTEAFF.

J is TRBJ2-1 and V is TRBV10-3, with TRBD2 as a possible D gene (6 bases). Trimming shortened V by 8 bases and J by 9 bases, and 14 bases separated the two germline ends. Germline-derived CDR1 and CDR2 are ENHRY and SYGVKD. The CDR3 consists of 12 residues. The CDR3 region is CAIGGLRGEQFF. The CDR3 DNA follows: TGTGCCATCGGGGGGTTGAGAGGTGAGCAGTTCTTC.

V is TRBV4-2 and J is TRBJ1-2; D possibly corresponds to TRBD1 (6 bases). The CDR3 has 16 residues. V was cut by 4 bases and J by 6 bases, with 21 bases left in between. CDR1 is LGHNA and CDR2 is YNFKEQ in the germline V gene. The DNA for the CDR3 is TGTGCCAGCAGCCCATATGATGCGGGGGCCGTAGATGGCTACACCTTC. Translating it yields CASSPYDAGAVDGYTF.

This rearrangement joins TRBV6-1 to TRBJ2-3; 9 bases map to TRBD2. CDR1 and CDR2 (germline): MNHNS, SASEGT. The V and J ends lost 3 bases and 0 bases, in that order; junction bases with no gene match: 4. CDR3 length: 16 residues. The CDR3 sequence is CASSDHSGGSTDTQYF. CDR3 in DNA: TGTGCCAGCAGTGACCATAGCGGGGGTAGCACAGATACGCAGTATTTT.

The CDR3, as DNA: TGCAGCGCCGGGGGGGGGAACACTGAAGCTTTCTTT. The encoded protein is CSAGGGNTEAFF. The V call is TRBV29-1, the J call TRBJ1-1; D may be TRBD1 (5 bases). This CDR3 has 12 amino acids. Per germline, CDR1 SQVTM and CDR2 ANQGSEA. Trimming cost V 7 bases and J 1 base, with 10 bases left between them.

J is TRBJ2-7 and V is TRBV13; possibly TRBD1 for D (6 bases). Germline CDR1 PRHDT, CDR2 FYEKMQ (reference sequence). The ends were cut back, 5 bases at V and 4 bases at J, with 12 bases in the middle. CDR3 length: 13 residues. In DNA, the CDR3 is TGTGCCAGCAGCCTGGACAGAGCTTACGAGCAGTACTTC. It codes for CASSLDRAYEQYF.

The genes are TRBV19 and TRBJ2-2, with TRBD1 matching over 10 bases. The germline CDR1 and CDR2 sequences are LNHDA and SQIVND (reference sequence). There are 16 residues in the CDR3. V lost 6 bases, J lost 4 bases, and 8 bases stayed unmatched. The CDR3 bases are TGTGCCAGTAGCGTGACAGGGGGCGGTAGCACCGGGGAGCTGTTTTTT. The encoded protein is CASSVTGGGSTGELFF. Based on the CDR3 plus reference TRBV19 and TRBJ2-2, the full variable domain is DGGITQSPKYLFRKEGQNVTLSCEQNLNHDAMYWYRQDPGQGLRLIYYSQIVNDFQKGDIAEGYSVSREKKESFPLTVTSAQKNPTAFYLCASSVTGGGSTGELFFGEGSRLTVL.

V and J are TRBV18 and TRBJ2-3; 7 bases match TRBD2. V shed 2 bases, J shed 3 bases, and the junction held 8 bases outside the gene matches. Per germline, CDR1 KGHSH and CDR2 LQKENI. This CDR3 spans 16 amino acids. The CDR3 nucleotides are TGTGCCAGCTCACCAGCGGCGGGGGAGAGAACAGATACGCAGTATTTT. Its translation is CASSPAAGERTDTQYF.

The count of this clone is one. CDR3 DNA sequence: TGTGCCAGCAGCTTGGCGGGGGATAGCAATCAGCCCCAGCATTTT. It yields the protein CASSLAGDSNQPQHF. The J gene is TRBJ1-5, the V gene TRBV5-6; weak D call: TRBD1 (5 bases). The V end was cut by 0 bases, the J end by 0 bases, with 7 bases between. CDR1 SGHDT and CDR2 YYEEEE come from the germline V gene. The CDR3 sequence is 15 residues long.